This T cell receptor (beta chain) was retrieved from a study of Ad26.COV2.S vaccination and SARS-CoV-2 variants. The wider study: Sample donor was a member of the COV1001 Ad26.COV2.S trial arm. By the intramuscular route, Ad26.COV2.S was given once, or twice 56 days apart. General observations from the study: Recipients of vaccine and of placebo showed similar breadth of their non-spike TCR repertoires.

The CDR3 runs 10 residues. Specified treatment: around 19 received Ad26.COV2.S at low or high dose, single or two shots; 5 received placebo; per-sample allocation not given. Specimen acquisition occurred on day 63 following the initial vaccine or placebo injection. Ad26.COV2.S expressed prefusion-stabilized spike from the original Wuhan strain. This clone was counted once. No antigen is known for it. Using immunoSEQ multiplex PCR, the repertoire was profiled, and TCRdb retains in-frame clones only, with some absent. The sample lists a few hundred thousand clones; around 91% were seen once. This chain links TRBV21-1 with TRBJ1-5. TRBV21-1 is a known pseudogene. This receptor was obtained from a person aged 18-65 years who received the Ad26.COV2.S COVID-19 vaccine or a placebo. The sequencing used peripheral blood, collected in a trial of Ad26.COV2.S vaccine versus placebo. The chain's CDR3 is CASSNQPQHF. The CDR3 DNA reads as TGTGCCAGCAGCAATCAGCCCCAGCATTTT.